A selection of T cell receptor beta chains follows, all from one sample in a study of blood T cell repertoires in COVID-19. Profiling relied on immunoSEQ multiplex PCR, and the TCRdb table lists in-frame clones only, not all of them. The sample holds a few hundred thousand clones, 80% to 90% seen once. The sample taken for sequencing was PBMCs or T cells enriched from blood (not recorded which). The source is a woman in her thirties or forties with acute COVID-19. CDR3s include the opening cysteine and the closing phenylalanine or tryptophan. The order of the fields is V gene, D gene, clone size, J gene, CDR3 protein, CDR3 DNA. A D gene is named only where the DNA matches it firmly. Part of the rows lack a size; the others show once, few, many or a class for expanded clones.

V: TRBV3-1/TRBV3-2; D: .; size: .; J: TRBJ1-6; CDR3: CASSPSGSGAPLHF; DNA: TGTGCCAGCAGCCCCTCCGGGTCGGGTGCACCCCTCCACTTT
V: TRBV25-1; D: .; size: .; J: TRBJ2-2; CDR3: CASSSRAQIGELFF; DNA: TGTGCCAGCAGTTCCCGAGCGCAAATCGGGGAGCTGTTTTTT
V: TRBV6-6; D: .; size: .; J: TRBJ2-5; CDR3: CASTKDWEETQYF; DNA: TGTGCCAGCACCAAGGACTGGGAAGAGACCCAGTACTTC
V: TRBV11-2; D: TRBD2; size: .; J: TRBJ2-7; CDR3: CASRVGTSGSTEQYF; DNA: TGTGCCAGCAGGGTGGGGACTAGCGGGAGTACCGAGCAGTACTTC
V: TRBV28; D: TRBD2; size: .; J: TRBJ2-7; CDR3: CASSLLPASGLSYEQYF; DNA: TGTGCCAGCAGTCTACTCCCGGCTAGCGGGCTCTCCTACGAGCAGTACTTC
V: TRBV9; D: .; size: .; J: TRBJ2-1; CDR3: CASSADRAGYNEQFF; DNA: TGTGCCAGCAGCGCGGACAGAGCCGGATACAATGAGCAGTTCTTC
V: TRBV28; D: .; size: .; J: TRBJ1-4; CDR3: CASSFRLGREANEKLFF; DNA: TGTGCCAGCAGTTTTCGTCTCGGAAGGGAGGCTAATGAAAAACTGTTTTTT
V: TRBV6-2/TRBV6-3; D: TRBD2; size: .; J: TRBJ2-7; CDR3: CASSFLLAGYYEQYF; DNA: TGTGCCAGCAGTTTCTTACTAGCGGGATACTACGAGCAGTACTTC
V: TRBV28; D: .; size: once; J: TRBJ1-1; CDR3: CASSFGGLNTEAFF; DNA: TGTGCCAGCAGCTTTGGGGGCCTTAACACTGAAGCTTTCTTT
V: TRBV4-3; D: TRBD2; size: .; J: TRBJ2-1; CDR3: CASSQGLAGGYNEQFF; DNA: TGCGCCAGCAGCCAAGGACTAGCGGGAGGCTACAATGAGCAGTTCTTC
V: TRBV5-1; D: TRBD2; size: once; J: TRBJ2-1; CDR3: CASSPAGVYNNEQFF; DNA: TGCGCCAGCAGCCCAGCGGGAGTTTACAACAATGAGCAGTTCTTC
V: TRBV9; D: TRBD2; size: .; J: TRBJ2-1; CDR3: CASSVASAGGTNEQFF; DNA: TGTGCCAGCAGCGTAGCTTCCGCGGGAGGAACCAATGAGCAGTTCTTC
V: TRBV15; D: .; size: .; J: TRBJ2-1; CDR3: CATSRDKKEEQFF; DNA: TGTGCCACCAGCAGAGATAAGAAAGAGGAGCAGTTCTTC
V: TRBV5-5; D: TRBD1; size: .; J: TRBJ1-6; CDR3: CASSSRQGVNSPLHF; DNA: TGTGCCAGCAGCAGCCGACAGGGTGTGAATTCACCCCTCCACTTT
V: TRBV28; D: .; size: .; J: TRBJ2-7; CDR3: CASSLSQYEQYF; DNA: TGTGCCAGCAGTTTATCCCAGTACGAGCAGTACTTC
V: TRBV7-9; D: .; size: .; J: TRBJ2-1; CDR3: CASSLVYSYNEQFF; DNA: TGTGCCAGCAGCTTAGTCTACTCCTACAATGAGCAGTTCTTC
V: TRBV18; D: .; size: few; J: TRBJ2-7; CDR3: CASSSRSYEQYF; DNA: TGTGCCAGCTCATCCCGGTCCTACGAGCAGTACTTC
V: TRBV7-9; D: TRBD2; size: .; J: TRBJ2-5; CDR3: CASSSSGRETQYF; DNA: TGTGCCAGCAGCTCCAGCGGGAGGGAGACCCAGTACTTC
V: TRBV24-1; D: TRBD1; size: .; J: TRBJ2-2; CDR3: CATSDYGTGLGELFF; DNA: TGTGCCACCAGTGATTACGGGACAGGGCTAGGGGAGCTGTTTTTT
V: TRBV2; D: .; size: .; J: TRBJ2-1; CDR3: CASSVKTAGRDEQFF; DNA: TGTGCCAGCAGTGTAAAGACGGCCGGGCGGGATGAGCAGTTCTTC
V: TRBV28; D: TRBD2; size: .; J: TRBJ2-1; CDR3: CASSKGTSGTPEQFF; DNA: TGTGCCAGCAGTAAGGGGACTAGCGGGACGCCTGAGCAGTTCTTC
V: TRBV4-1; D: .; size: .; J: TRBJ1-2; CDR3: CASSQDPQVWNGYTF; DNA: TGCGCCAGCAGCCAAGACCCACAGGTATGGAACGGCTACACCTTC
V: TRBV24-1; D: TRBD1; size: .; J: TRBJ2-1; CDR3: CATSEADRGTVPEQFF; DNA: TGTGCCACCAGTGAAGCTGACAGGGGAACGGTACCTGAGCAGTTCTTC
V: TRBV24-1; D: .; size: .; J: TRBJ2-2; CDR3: CATSDFITGELFF; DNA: TGTGCCACCAGTGATTTCATCACCGGGGAGCTGTTTTTT
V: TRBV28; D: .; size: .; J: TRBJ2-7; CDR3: CASSTLSSYEQYF; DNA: TGTGCCAGCAGTACGCTGAGCTCCTACGAGCAGTACTTC
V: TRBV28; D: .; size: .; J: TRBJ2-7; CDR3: CASSVWTTLREQYF; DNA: TGTGCCAGCAGCGTCTGGACTACCCTACGAGAGCAGTACTTC
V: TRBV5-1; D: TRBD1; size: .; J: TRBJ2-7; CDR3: CASSLGGQAYEQYF; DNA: TGCGCCAGCAGCTTGGGGGGACAGGCCTACGAGCAGTACTTC
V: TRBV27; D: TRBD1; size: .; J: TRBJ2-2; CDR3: CASRPGQGRDTGELFF; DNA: TGTGCCAGCAGGCCCGGACAGGGAAGGGACACCGGGGAGCTGTTTTTT
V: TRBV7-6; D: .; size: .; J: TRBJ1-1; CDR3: CASSLQENTEAFF; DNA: TGTGCCAGCAGCTTGCAGGAGAACACTGAAGCTTTCTTT
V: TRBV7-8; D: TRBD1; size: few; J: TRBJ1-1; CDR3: CASSLARQGTEAFF; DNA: TGTGCCAGCAGCTTAGCGCGACAGGGCACTGAAGCTTTCTTT
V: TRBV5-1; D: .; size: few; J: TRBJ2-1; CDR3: CASSLGGLHSYNEQFF; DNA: TGCGCCAGCAGCTTGGGTGGACTTCACTCCTACAATGAGCAGTTCTTC
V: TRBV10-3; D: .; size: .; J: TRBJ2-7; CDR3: CAISESPSPLESTEQYF; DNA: TGTGCCATCAGTGAGTCGCCTAGCCCCCTTGAGTCAACGGAGCAGTACTTC
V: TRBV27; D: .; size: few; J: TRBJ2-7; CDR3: CASSLSRGEQYF; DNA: TGTGCCAGCAGTTTAAGCCGGGGTGAGCAGTACTTC
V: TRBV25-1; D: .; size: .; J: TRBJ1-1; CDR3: CASSDGGRAEAFF; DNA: TGTGCCAGCAGCGACGGGGGGAGAGCTGAAGCTTTCTTT
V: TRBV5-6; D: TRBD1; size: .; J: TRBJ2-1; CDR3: CASSWGNTGGPEQFF; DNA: TGTGCCAGCAGCTGGGGGAATACAGGGGGCCCTGAGCAGTTCTTC
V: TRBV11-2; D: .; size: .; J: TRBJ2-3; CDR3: CASSLAYTDTQYF; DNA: TGTGCCAGCAGCTTAGCCTACACAGATACGCAGTATTTT
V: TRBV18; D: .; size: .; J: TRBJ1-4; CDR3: CASSPSRGGKLFF; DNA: TGTGCCAGCTCACCATCAAGGGGTGGAAAACTGTTTTTT
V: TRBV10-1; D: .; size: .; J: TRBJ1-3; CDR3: CASIGRNRFISGNTIYF; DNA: TGCGCCAGCATAGGAAGGAACAGGTTTATCTCTGGAAACACCATATATTTT
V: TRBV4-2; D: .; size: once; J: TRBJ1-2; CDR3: CASSQDQAGKYGYTF; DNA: TGTGCCAGCAGCCAAGATCAAGCAGGAAAGTATGGCTACACCTTC
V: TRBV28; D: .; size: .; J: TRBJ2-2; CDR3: CASSLLGTGSVAGELFF; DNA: TGTGCCAGCAGTTTACTTGGAACTGGTAGCGTGGCCGGGGAGCTGTTTTTT
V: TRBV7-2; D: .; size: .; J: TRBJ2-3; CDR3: CASSLTGLGGTDTQYF; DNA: TGTGCCAGCAGCCTAACAGGGCTAGGAGGCACAGATACGCAGTATTTT
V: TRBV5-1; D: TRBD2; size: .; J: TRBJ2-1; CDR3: CASSKTSGSNEQFF; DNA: TGCGCCAGCAGCAAAACTAGCGGGAGTAATGAGCAGTTCTTC
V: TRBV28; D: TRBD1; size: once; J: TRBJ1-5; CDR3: CADGEDRDQPQHF; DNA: TGTGCCGATGGGGAGGACAGGGACCAGCCCCAGCATTTT
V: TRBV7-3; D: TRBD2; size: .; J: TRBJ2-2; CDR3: CASSLAGGGAGELFF; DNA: TGTGCCAGCAGCTTAGCGGGAGGAGGAGCCGGGGAGCTGTTTTTT
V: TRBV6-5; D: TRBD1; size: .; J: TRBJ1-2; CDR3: CATKGGTGYGYTF; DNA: TGTGCCACCAAGGGGGGGACAGGCTATGGCTACACCTTC
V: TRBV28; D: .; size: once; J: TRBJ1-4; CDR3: CASSLDRFDEKLFF; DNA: TGTGCCAGCAGTTTAGACAGGTTCGATGAAAAACTGTTTTTT
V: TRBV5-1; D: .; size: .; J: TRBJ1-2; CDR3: CASSWTNVNYGYTF; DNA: TGCGCCAGCAGCTGGACTAATGTTAACTATGGCTACACCTTC
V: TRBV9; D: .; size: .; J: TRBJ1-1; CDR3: CASSVGTGNTEAFF; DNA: TGTGCCAGCAGCGTAGGTACAGGGAACACTGAAGCTTTCTTT
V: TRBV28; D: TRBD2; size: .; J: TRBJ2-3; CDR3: CASSFGTSGSRGDTQYF; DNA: TGTGCCAGCAGTTTCGGAACTAGCGGGAGTAGGGGAGATACGCAGTATTTT
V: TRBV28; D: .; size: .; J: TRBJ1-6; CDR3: CASSAPGTFGSPLHF; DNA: TGTGCCAGCAGCGCCCCCGGGACATTCGGATCACCCCTCCACTTT
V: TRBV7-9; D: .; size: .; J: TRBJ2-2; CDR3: CASSLGDRNTGELFF; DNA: TGTGCCAGCAGCTTAGGTGACAGGAACACCGGGGAGCTGTTTTTT
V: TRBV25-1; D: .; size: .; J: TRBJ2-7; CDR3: CASSAVGFREQYF; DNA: TGTGCCAGCAGTGCCGTCGGGTTCCGCGAGCAGTACTTC
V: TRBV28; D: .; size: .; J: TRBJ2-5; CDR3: CASSSRAGVETQYF; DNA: TGTGCCAGCAGTTCCCGGGCAGGGGTTGAGACCCAGTACTTC
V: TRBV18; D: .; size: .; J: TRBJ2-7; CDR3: CASSPGSSYEQYF; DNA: TGTGCCAGCTCACCGGGCAGTTCCTACGAGCAGTACTTC
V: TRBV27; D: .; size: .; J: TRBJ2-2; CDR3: CASSLLGRNTGELFF; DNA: TGTGCCAGCAGTTTACTCGGGAGGAACACCGGGGAGCTGTTTTTT
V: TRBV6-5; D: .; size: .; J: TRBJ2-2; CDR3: CASKGVQSTGELFF; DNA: TGTGCCAGCAAGGGAGTTCAAAGCACCGGGGAGCTGTTTTTT
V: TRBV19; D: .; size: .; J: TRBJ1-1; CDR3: CASSIKQGAPVVF; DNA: TGTGCCAGTAGTATTAAACAGGGTGCGCCAGTGGTCTTT